This T cell receptor (beta chain) originates from a study of control samples from healthy donors and cancer patients. The J segment lost 0 bases and the V segment lost 1 base, leaving 3 bases of the junction unmatched. Germline V gene sequence: CDR1 SGHVS, CDR2 FNYEAQ. This CDR3 is built from 17 residues. Measured with immunoSEQ multiplex PCR; TCRdb has only the in-frame clones, and not every one. The sample includes roughly 150,000 clones, nearly 95% of them seen just once. This TCR came from a man aged 50 to 60 in good health. This chain uses TRBV7-6 with TRBJ2-2; TRBD2 matches at 9 bases. Sequenced material: blood. CDR3 nucleotide sequence: TGTGCCAGCAGCTTAGAGGTAGCGGGAGCGAACACCGGGGAGCTGTTTTTT. Its protein is CASSLEVAGANTGELFF.